This TCR beta chain was sequenced during a study of T cell responses to AZD1222 COVID-19 vaccine. Study findings and constraints: Among AZD1222 vaccinees, only 5 to 7 were seropositive at baseline. After the peak T cell response, and only then, were repertoires sampled.

Sequenced by immunoSEQ multiplex PCR; TCRdb stores in-frame clones only, minus some. The sample comprises fewer than 70,000 clones, about 90% of which are singletons, and around 5% rests with the top ten. The CDR3 consists of 14 residues. Germline V lookup: CDR1 LGHDT, CDR2 YNNKEL (reference sequence). J was trimmed by 9 bases and V by 0 bases; bases with no gene match: 7. A word on this clone: Its antigen is currently unknown.

The receptor was derived from an adult in good health. This sequence joins TRBV3-1 (or the pseudogene TRBV3-2) and TRBJ2-5, with 7 nucleotides matching TRBD2. The starting material was peripheral blood, obtained on day 0 of AZD1222 vaccination. The CDR3 is CASSQDQAGLPQYF. The CDR3 DNA follows: TGTGCCAGCAGCCAAGATCAAGCGGGACTCCCCCAGTACTTC.